This T cell receptor beta chain was observed in a study of T cell repertoires in cytomegalovirus infection. Study information: Public TCR beta signatures provided an indication of both CMV infection and a matching HLA type.

TCRdb redid the calling of the reads with MiXCR, one entry per CDR3 protein. This table has 55,000 to 70,000 distinct CDR3 sequences, approximately 36% appearing once. Regarding this clonotype: Its cognate antigen is unknown.

CDR3 length equals 16 residues. V gave up 3 bases and J gave up 1 base; unmatched junction bases: 8. Germline V gene lookup returns CDR1 DFQATT and CDR2 SNEGSKA (reference sequence). Findings and caveats of the study: Dominating the ex vivo response were TCR beta clonotypes that were CMV-specific and HLA-C-restricted. The cumulative frequency of public TCR beta families identified carriers of CMV plus the relevant HLA.

The specimen was PBMCs, sequenced either directly or after in vitro stimulation (not recorded which). The TCR comes from a human donor in good health (CMV status not recorded). Some clones in this sample may be carry-over from other donors' samples. V usage is TRBV20-1 and J usage is TRBJ1-4; 7 bases map to TRBD1. Written as DNA, the CDR3 is TGCAGTGCTAGGGTTCCTTCAGGGGGAACTAATGAAAAACTGTTTTTT. It specifies CSARVPSGGTNEKLFF.